The sample holds a few counts of the clone carrying this T cell receptor beta chain. Its target is unknown. This specimen comes from a study of T-cell memory formation after mild COVID-19. Study-wide findings and caveats: Clones that contracted from day 15 to 85 had balanced CD4/CD8; later expanders were CD4+ biased.

Via MiXCR, TCRdb re-called the 5' RACE reads, giving one row per CDR3 protein. This sample has about 260,000 distinct CDR3 sequences, with about a sixth found just once. There are 14 residues in the CDR3. V was shortened by 3 bases and J by 8 bases, with 13 bases between the two germline ends. From germline, CDR1 is MDHEN and CDR2 SYDVKM. The chain joins TRBV28 to TRBJ2-2, with unresolved D. The sequence derives from a man aged 18 to 30 who had mild COVID-19 (a few samples of this study predate the infection). Cell type and time point are not known. What was sequenced was PBMCs or a T cell subset sorted from them (not recorded which). CDR3 DNA sequence: TGTGCCAGCAGTTTTCGTCTCCCTACTGGGGAGCTGTTTTTT. This encodes CASSFRLPTGELFF.